The rows below give T cell receptor beta chains drawn from one sample of a study of blood T cell repertoires in COVID-19. Using immunoSEQ multiplex PCR, the repertoire was profiled, and TCRdb retains in-frame clones only, with some absent. This repertoire shows about 100,000 clones, 85% to 95% found once; its top ten account for approximately 5.8%. The sample taken for sequencing was peripheral blood. The receptor set was obtained from a man between 50 and 59 years old with active COVID-19. The conserved cysteine and the conserved F or W are not part of the CDR3 here.

v_call: TRBV23-1
cdr3_aa: ASSQSTTGGYRNIQY

v_call: TRBV19
cdr3_aa: ASSNGRTLNEQF

v_call: TRBV6-5
cdr3_aa: ASSPPDRREAF

v_call: TRBV28
cdr3_aa: ASSFLDRRRVTEAF

v_call: TRBV6-1
cdr3_aa: ASSEFTSL

v_call: TRBV3-1/TRBV3-2
cdr3_aa: ASSPGQANTEAF

v_call: TRBV10-1
cdr3_aa: ASSQGGETQY

v_call: TRBV5-1
cdr3_aa: ASSLIAGANEQY

v_call: TRBV7-9
cdr3_aa: ASSRQAASEEQY

v_call: TRBV5-6
cdr3_aa: ASIPAGTGGFSEQY

v_call: TRBV7-9
cdr3_aa: ASSPGGRAISYNEQF

v_call: TRBV5-1
cdr3_aa: ASSLAGGADTQY

v_call: TRBV29-1
cdr3_aa: SVERTGSYEQY

v_call: TRBV5-4
cdr3_aa: ASSLDGDTQY

v_call: TRBV6-5
cdr3_aa: ASSPDSPNTPLH

v_call: TRBV6-1
cdr3_aa: ASSDSGWVSNTGELF

v_call: TRBV5-1
cdr3_aa: ASSEQGAASGANVLT

v_call: TRBV5-6
cdr3_aa: ASSLAQSVLAKNIQY

v_call: TRBV19
cdr3_aa: ASRQGQSNGYT

v_call: TRBV2
cdr3_aa: ASKLTSRGTDTQY

v_call: TRBV7-3
cdr3_aa: ASSLGSTGNTEAF

v_call: TRBV19
cdr3_aa: ASTAGGVEAF

v_call: TRBV18
cdr3_aa: ASSPEDISNVLT

v_call: TRBV18
cdr3_aa: ASSPPADIPNEKLF

v_call: TRBV13
cdr3_aa: ASSSRDRGSESYNEQF

v_call: TRBV19
cdr3_aa: ASRHGQIPSPLH

v_call: TRBV6-5
cdr3_aa: ATVAGQGKYEQF

v_call: TRBV28
cdr3_aa: ASSPSGRATDTQY

v_call: TRBV11-2
cdr3_aa: ASSFGRGRTGELF

v_call: TRBV18
cdr3_aa: ASSPPGQGNTEAF

v_call: TRBV14
cdr3_aa: ASSQDSSGNTIY

v_call: TRBV19
cdr3_aa: ASMGYGEISSYNEQF

v_call: TRBV5-1
cdr3_aa: ASSLHFGGASGTGELF

v_call: TRBV5-1
cdr3_aa: ASSLSSEGSPLH

v_call: TRBV6-5
cdr3_aa: ASSPRDSTTGELF

v_call: TRBV19
cdr3_aa: ASTGRTGRNNEQF

v_call: TRBV5-1
cdr3_aa: ASSPRTNPDTQY

v_call: TRBV9
cdr3_aa: ASSPRQGALEQF

v_call: TRBV5-1
cdr3_aa: ASSLVGQGDHEQY

v_call: TRBV4-1
cdr3_aa: ASSQGGQVGSKNIQY

v_call: TRBV11-2
cdr3_aa: ASSPGGRGGYEQY

v_call: TRBV27
cdr3_aa: ASSFYRGYEQY

v_call: TRBV5-1
cdr3_aa: ASSLGGSDTQY

v_call: TRBV9
cdr3_aa: ASSSSGAGPDTQY

v_call: TRBV5-5
cdr3_aa: ASSLAEARTDEQF